Listed below are T cell receptor beta chains from one sample, sequenced in a study of blood T cell repertoires in COVID-19. The table came from immunoSEQ multiplex PCR; TCRdb's copy has only in-frame clones and leaves some out. This table holds 430,000 or so clones, more than 70% found once. The sequencing sample was made of PBMCs or T cells enriched from blood (not recorded which). The source of these receptors is a woman in her late teens or twenties who had been exposed to COVID-19. Both conserved end residues are part of each CDR3.

j_call v_call cdr3_aa
TRBJ1-2 TRBV9 CASSFNPARETNYGYTF
TRBJ2-1 TRBV11-2 CASSLGASGFPDEQFF
TRBJ1-6 TRBV28 CASSPDRFNSPLHF
TRBJ1-1 TRBV19 CASSIRESGWQGKDAFF
TRBJ1-1 TRBV7-8 CASSLVRAAEAFF
TRBJ1-2 TRBV30 CAWSKTLLTETYGYTF
TRBJ2-7 TRBV27 CASSPSPYEQYF
TRBJ1-5 TRBV19 CASSIIPTGNQPQHF
TRBJ2-4 TRBV5-5 CASSQGQGGSGVAKNIQYF
TRBJ2-2 TRBV19 CASSTGLAGTGELFF
TRBJ2-7 TRBV28 CASSFRAVHYEQYF
TRBJ1-3 TRBV7-8 CASSLGTESSGNTIYF
TRBJ2-1 TRBV6-5 CASSYSGQGNNEQFF
TRBJ1-5 TRBV7-8 CASSLARQGIQPQHF
TRBJ2-7 TRBV15 CATSDRDRPSDEQYF
TRBJ2-7 TRBV4-1 CASSQRSGTSGSIYEQYF
TRBJ1-4 TRBV4-1 CASSRQTTNEKLFF
TRBJ1-5 TRBV28 CASSLVKSNQPQHF
TRBJ1-1 TRBV7-8 CASSLGIQVGAEAFF
TRBJ2-1 TRBV10-3 CAISEDGLSSRHNEQFF
TRBJ2-1 TRBV27 CASSIRGSVNEQFF
TRBJ1-1 TRBV5-6 CASSLVRRGDTEAFF
TRBJ1-2 TRBV4-2 CASSQDGTGRSYGYTF
TRBJ1-1 TRBV6-5 CASSHPGGTEAFF
TRBJ2-1 TRBV30 CAWSTPGGPYNEQFF
TRBJ2-1 TRBV9 CASSPGTGGLDEQFF
TRBJ1-5 TRBV6-5 CASTYRTGGNQPQHF
TRBJ2-7 TRBV5-4 CASSLALGPVDEQYF
TRBJ1-1 TRBV4-2 CASSQTGIGNTEAFF
TRBJ1-6 TRBV7-2 CASSERDRGPYNSPLHF
TRBJ2-1 TRBV7-3 CASSFGQYNEQFF
TRBJ1-2 TRBV2 CAKWDRNKANYGYTF
TRBJ1-2 TRBV28 CASSFNSLGGDGYTF
TRBJ2-7 TRBV2 CASSLAFEQYF
TRBJ1-5 TRBV24-1 CATSDLGVSQHF
TRBJ2-6 TRBV7-3 CASSLGLAGSSGANVLTF
TRBJ2-3 TRBV7-8 CASSLNALLAKVDTQYF
TRBJ2-1 TRBV27 CASRVAGGRANEQFF
TRBJ1-1 TRBV5-1 CARSPGGGEAFF
TRBJ1-1 TRBV3-1/TRBV3-2 CASSQVITGGNAEAFF
TRBJ1-1 TRBV12-5 CASGLVRGGGRATTEAFF
TRBJ1-4 TRBV5-1 CASSLTGGATTNEKLFF
TRBJ2-7 TRBV6-2/TRBV6-3 CASSSRGEQYF
TRBJ2-2 TRBV7-5 CVLWSRWGRLAGTNTGELFF